This T cell receptor beta chain originates from a study of blood T cells in healthy people across ages. Findings and limits, study-wide: Naive and antigen-experienced cells could not be conclusively compared, given unsorted PBMCs. Long-lived donors carried more naive CD4+ cells and greater diversity than aged donors. A strong correlation was found between TCR beta diversity and the percentage of naive T cells.

Total RNA extraction produced at least 5 micrograms (per sample) for the study. A word on this clonotype: Antigen unknown.

This CDR3 has 17 residues. V lost 2 bases to trimming and J lost 0 bases; unmatched junction nucleotides: 5. The germline gives CDR1 LGHDT, CDR2 YNNKEL (reference sequence). Combining a sample-barcoded 5' primer with a J-beta primer mix, a second PCR ran for about 6 to 11 cycles. TCRdb used MiXCR to reprocess the 5' RACE reads, holding one entry per CDR3 protein. There are about 620,000 distinct CDR3 sequences in the sample; more than 45% occur only once, and roughly 13% lies in the top ten. Material for sequencing was blood. J is TRBJ1-1 and V is TRBV3-1; 11 bases are shared with TRBD1. The sequence was collected from a woman aged 80 or over in good health. The chain's CDR3 is CASSQPGTGGVNTEAFF. The CDR3 DNA follows: TGTGCCAGCAGCCAACCCGGGACAGGGGGAGTGAACACTGAAGCTTTCTTT. The full variable domain, rest sourced from reference TRBV3-1 and TRBJ1-1, is DTAVSQTPKYLVTQMGNDKSIKCEQNLGHDTMYWYKQDSKKFLKIMFSYNNKELIINETVPNRFSPKSPDKAHLNLHINSLELGDSAVYFCASSQPGTGGVNTEAFFGQGTRLTVV.